Many counts were recorded for the clone carrying this T cell receptor beta chain. This sample is drawn from a study of neurological immune-mediated disorders. A single record per CDR3 protein comes from TCRdb applying MiXCR to the 5' RACE reads. The data show some 120,000 distinct CDR3 sequences, roughly 3.1% seen once. V lost 2 bases, J lost 6 bases, and 11 bases stayed unmatched. CDR1 and CDR2 from the germline V gene are SGHTA and FQGNSA. The CDR3 is made up of 16 amino acids. The chain joins TRBV7-2 to TRBJ2-3; TRBD2 matches 7 bases. This TCR derives from a woman in her twenties or thirties with multiple sclerosis. The sequenced material came from PBMCs. Here the CDR3 reads CASSLLSVRGRDTQYF. The CDR3 DNA is TGTGCCAGCAGCTTACTGAGTGTGCGGGGGAGGGATACGCAGTATTTT.